This T cell receptor (beta chain) emerged from a study of tumour-infiltrating T cells in Burkitt lymphoma. Generated by immunoSEQ multiplex PCR, the TCRdb table keeps only in-frame clones and is missing some. The sample shows about 900 clones, roughly nine tenths of them seen only once. The germline V gene encodes CDR1 SGHNT and CDR2 YENEEA. Trimming removed 5 bases at V and 1 base at J, with 20 bases between. The CDR3 covers 17 residues. This TCR was sampled from a human donor with diffuse large B-cell lymphoma. This sequence joins TRBV11-3 and TRBJ1-1; possibly TRBD1 for D (5 bases). Sequencing was done on a sample of tumor tissue. The CDR3: CASSRAGLSLRNTEAFF. The CDR3 DNA reads as TGTGCCAGCAGCCGGGCAGGGCTCTCTCTCCGGAACACTGAAGCTTTCTTT.